This is a list of T cell receptor beta chains from one sample in a study of cytomegalovirus exposure and HLA in healthy donors. Sequencing was performed with immunoSEQ multiplex PCR; in TCRdb, only in-frame clones are kept and a portion is missing. This table has some 150,000 clones, over 60% appearing once. Sequencing was carried out using PBMCs. These receptors were collected from a man aged 40-55 years in good health and CMV-seropositive. CDR3s include the opening cysteine and the closing phenylalanine or tryptophan. Fields, in order: V gene, J gene, clone size, D gene, CDR3 DNA, CDR3 protein. A D gene is named only where the DNA matches it firmly. Where a row states a size, it is once, few, many or the class of an expanded clone; other rows omit it.

>TRBV19|TRBJ2-7|-|-
TGTGCCAGTAGTATACAGGGTACCTACGAGCAGTACTTC
CASSIQGTYEQYF
>TRBV6-1|TRBJ2-5|-|-
TGTGCCAGCAGGCGGAACCAAGAGACCCAGTACTTC
CASRRNQETQYF
>TRBV5-6|TRBJ2-1|-|TRBD2
TGTGCCAGCAGCCCTGAGACTAGCGGAATCTACAATGAGCAGTTCTTC
CASSPETSGIYNEQFF
>TRBV6-6|TRBJ2-1|-|TRBD2
TGTGCCAGCAGTCCCCGGACTAGCGTCTTCAATGAGCAGTTCTTC
CASSPRTSVFNEQFF
>TRBV18|TRBJ2-7|-|TRBD1
TGTGCCAGCTCAGACAGGGGGCGTGAGCAGTACTTC
CASSDRGREQYF
>TRBV5-6|TRBJ2-7|-|TRBD2
TGTGCCAGCAGCTATAGCGGGATTTGGTACGAGCAGTACTTC
CASSYSGIWYEQYF
>TRBV30|TRBJ2-1|few|-
TGTGCCTGGAGTGTACCCGGGCTAGCTTCCTACAATGAGCAGTTCTTC
CAWSVPGLASYNEQFF
>TRBV5-1|TRBJ1-1|few|-
TGCGCCAGCAGCTTGGGGAGGGCAGGGAGAGACACTGAAGCTTTCTTT
CASSLGRAGRDTEAFF
>TRBV5-1|TRBJ2-3|-|-
TGCGCCAGCAGCTTGGCCAGGAGTCTGAGGGTGTTCACAGATACGCAGTATTTT
CASSLARSLRVFTDTQYF
>TRBV11-2|TRBJ2-2|-|TRBD2
TGTGCCAGCAGCCCCCGACGGGCTAGCGGAAACACCGGGGAGCTGTTTTTT
CASSPRRASGNTGELFF
>TRBV7-8|TRBJ2-7|-|-
TGTGCCAGCAGCTTAGGGGCAGTCTACGAGCAGTACTTC
CASSLGAVYEQYF
>TRBV29-1|TRBJ2-1|-|TRBD2
TGCAGCGTTTCTAGCGGGGTGGGTAATGAGCAGTTCTTC
CSVSSGVGNEQFF
>TRBV5-4|TRBJ2-7|-|TRBD2
TGTGCCAGCAGCTTAACGACGGGAGGTTCCTACGAGCAGTACTTC
CASSLTTGGSYEQYF
>TRBV7-9|TRBJ2-7|-|TRBD1
TGTGCCAGCAGCTTAGGCCCAGGGGGCCGGTCCTACGAGCAGTACTTC
CASSLGPGGRSYEQYF
>TRBV19|TRBJ1-2|-|-
TGTGCCAGTAGTAAAGGTGACAGGAGAGCTAACTATGGCTACACCTTC
CASSKGDRRANYGYTF
>TRBV7-9|TRBJ2-7|-|-
TGTGCCAGCAGCCGACACTACGAGCAGTACTTC
CASSRHYEQYF
>TRBV2|TRBJ1-5|-|TRBD1
TGTGCCAGCAGTGTCTTATGGGACAGGGGAAATCAGCCCCAGCATTTT
CASSVLWDRGNQPQHF
>TRBV28|TRBJ2-5|-|TRBD1
TGTGCCAGCAGTTCCCTCGGACAGGGCTTAGAGACCCAGTACTTC
CASSSLGQGLETQYF
>TRBV7-9|TRBJ1-5|-|-
TGTTCCAGCAGCTTAGAAGTGGGTCAGCGAGGCCAGCCCCAGCATTTT
CSSSLEVGQRGQPQHF
>TRBV7-2|TRBJ2-7|-|-
TGTGCCAGCAGCTTAGAGGGGCAGGGCTCCTACGAGCAGTACTTC
CASSLEGQGSYEQYF
>TRBV5-1|TRBJ2-1|-|-
TGCGCCAGCAGCTTGGGGCCGGCTAGCCGTGAGCAGTTCTTC
CASSLGPASREQFF
>TRBV30|TRBJ2-5|once|-
TGTGCCTGGAGTGAGAGGAAGGGGATCCAAGAGACCCAGTACTTC
CAWSERKGIQETQYF
>TRBV19|TRBJ2-5|-|TRBD2
TGTGCCAGTAGAGCGGGACTAGCGACACAAGAGACCCAGTACTTC
CASRAGLATQETQYF
>TRBV7-8|TRBJ1-1|-|TRBD1
TGTGCCAGCAGCTTAGCCGGACAGGGGGACACTGAAGCTTTCTTT
CASSLAGQGDTEAFF
>TRBV25-1|TRBJ1-2|-|-
TGTGCCAGCAGCCGGTATGGCTACACCTTC
CASSRYGYTF
>TRBV27|TRBJ1-3|-|-
TGTGCCAGCAGTTTCGGCGGGGGCGACGGAAACACCATATATTTT
CASSFGGGDGNTIYF
>TRBV6-5|TRBJ1-1|-|TRBD1
TGTGCCAGCAGTTGGACAGGGGGAGGCACTGAAGCTTTCTTT
CASSWTGGGTEAFF
>TRBV9|TRBJ1-1|-|TRBD1
TGTGCCAGCAGCGTAGAGCCAGCGGACAGGGGAACTGAAGCTTTCTTT
CASSVEPADRGTEAFF
>TRBV18|TRBJ1-5|-|-
TGTGCCAGCTCACTCGGGACACTGGATCAGCCCCAGCATTTT
CASSLGTLDQPQHF
>TRBV19|TRBJ1-4|-|-
TGTGCCAGTAGGCACGGAGGTAATGAAAAACTGTTTTTT
CASRHGGNEKLFF
>TRBV28|TRBJ2-7|few|-
TGTGCCAGCAGGGTACAGGACTACGAGCAGTACTTC
CASRVQDYEQYF
>TRBV30|TRBJ1-1|-|-
TGTGCCTGGAGCGGGGCAGGGGTTGGAGCTTTCTTT
CAWSGAGVGAFF
>TRBV15|TRBJ2-7|-|-
TGTGCCACCAGCAGAGTTACAGCGGGCAATCCCTACGAGCAGTACTTC
CATSRVTAGNPYEQYF
>TRBV10-2|TRBJ2-7|-|TRBD1
TGCGCCAGCAGTGAGTCAAGGACAGGAGTCTACGAGCAGTACTTC
CASSESRTGVYEQYF
>TRBV30|TRBJ1-4|-|-
TGTGCCTCACTGACAGCCTTAGGAAAACTGTTTTTT
CASLTALGKLFF
>TRBV28|TRBJ2-2|-|-
TGTGCCAGCAGGTCCGGGACTTTCACCGGGGAGCTGTTTTTT
CASRSGTFTGELFF
>TRBV5-1|TRBJ2-2|-|-
TGCGCCAGCAGCTCGCAGGGGATAGTCGGGAACACCGGGGAGCTGTTTTTT
CASSSQGIVGNTGELFF
>TRBV7-9|TRBJ1-1|-|-
TGTTCCAGCAGCTTTGGGGGAGGGGGATTGAACACTGAAGCTTTCTTT
CSSSFGGGGLNTEAFF
>TRBV6-1|TRBJ1-5|once|-
TGTGCCAGCAGTGAAGGGGCGGGGCCTAGCAATCAGCCCCAGCATTTT
CASSEGAGPSNQPQHF